Below, one TCR beta chain is given with its context. The data stem from a study of blood T cell repertoires in COVID-19. Turning to the study itself: The United States, Italy and Spain supplied acute and convalescent COVID-19 samples. PBMCs, B-cell-depleted T cells, or T cells provided the cDNA or gDNA that made up the material.

In the study's own analysis: Quantification of nucleated cells was approximated via reference gene primer amplification. Clones were read by immunoSEQ multiplex PCR, and TCRdb kept only the in-frame ones, dropping some. Clone size and the V and J calls come from that table; the DNA yielded D and trimming. The repertoire includes just over 15,000 clones, around 80% of them detected once, and less than 20% sits in the top ten. Trimming took off 1 base at V and 0 bases at J, with 9 bases between the two ends. This CDR3 contains 16 residues. Germline assignment: CDR1 KGHDR and CDR2 SFDVKD. The sequence came from a human donor in a cohort sampled during active COVID-19. Sequenced input: peripheral blood. The chain combines TRBV24-1 with TRBJ2-1; the D gene is possibly TRBD1 (5 bases). The DNA of the CDR3 is TGTGCCACCAGTGATTTAGGACACAGCTCCTACAATGAGCAGTTCTTC. It is translated as CATSDLGHSSYNEQFF.